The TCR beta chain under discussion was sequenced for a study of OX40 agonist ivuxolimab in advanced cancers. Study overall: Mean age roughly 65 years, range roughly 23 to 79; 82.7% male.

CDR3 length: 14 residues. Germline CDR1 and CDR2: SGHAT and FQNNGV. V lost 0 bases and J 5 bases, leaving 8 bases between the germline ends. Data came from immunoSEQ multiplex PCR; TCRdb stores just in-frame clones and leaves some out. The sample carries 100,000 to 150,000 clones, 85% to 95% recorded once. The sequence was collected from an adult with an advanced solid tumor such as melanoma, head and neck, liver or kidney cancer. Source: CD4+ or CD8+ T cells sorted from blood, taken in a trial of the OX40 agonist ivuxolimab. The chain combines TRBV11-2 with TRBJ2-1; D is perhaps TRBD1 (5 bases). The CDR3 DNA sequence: TGTGCCAGCAGCTTAGATGGGGCCAACAATGAGCAGTTCTTC. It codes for CASSLDGANNEQFF.